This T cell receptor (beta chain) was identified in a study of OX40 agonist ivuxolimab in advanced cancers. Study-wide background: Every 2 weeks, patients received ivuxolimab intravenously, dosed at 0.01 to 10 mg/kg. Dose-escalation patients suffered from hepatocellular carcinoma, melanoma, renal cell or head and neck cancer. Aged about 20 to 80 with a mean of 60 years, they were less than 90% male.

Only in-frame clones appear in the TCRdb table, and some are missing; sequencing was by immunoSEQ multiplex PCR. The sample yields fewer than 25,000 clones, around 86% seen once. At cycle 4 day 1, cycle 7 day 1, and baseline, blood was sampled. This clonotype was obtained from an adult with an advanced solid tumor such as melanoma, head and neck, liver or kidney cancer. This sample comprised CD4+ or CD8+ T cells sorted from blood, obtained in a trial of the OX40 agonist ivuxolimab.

The CDR3 here is CASSSGQGFYNEQFF. The CDR3 nucleotides read TGTGCCAGCAGCTCGGGACAGGGCTTCTACAATGAGCAGTTCTTC. V and J are TRBV7-8 and TRBJ2-1; TRBD1 matches at 9 bases. The J segment lost 3 bases and the V segment lost 4 bases, leaving 4 bases of the junction unmatched. The CDR3 contains 15 residues. From germline, CDR1 is SGHVS and CDR2 FQNEAQ.